These 24 T cell receptor beta chains share one sample of origin, sequenced in a study of blood T cell repertoires in COVID-19. The assay was immunoSEQ multiplex PCR, and TCRdb's table has in-frame clones only and misses some. The sample records 250,000 or so clones, over 75% being singletons. Material for sequencing was PBMCs or T cells enriched from blood (not recorded which). These receptors were collected from a middle-aged woman who had been exposed to COVID-19.

J is TRBJ1-1 and V is TRBV6-5; D unresolved. Germline lookup yields CDR1 MNHEY and CDR2 SVGAGI. The CDR3 runs to 11 residues. Between the trimmed V and J ends, which lost 8 bases and 1 base, there was a span of 5 bases. The CDR3 region is CASVRNTEAFF. In DNA form, the CDR3 reads TGTGCCAGCGTTCGGAACACTGAAGCTTTCTTT.

The V and J genes are TRBV7-3 and TRBJ1-2; D is possibly TRBD1 (6 bases). V was shortened by 3 bases and J by 6 bases, with 11 bases between the two germline ends. This CDR3 has 13 amino acids. CDR1 is SGHTA, CDR2 FQGTGA, per germline. Here the CDR3 reads CASSFGQFNGYTF. Here the CDR3 DNA reads TGTGCCAGCAGCTTCGGACAGTTCAATGGCTACACCTTC.

The chain couples TRBV7-2 to TRBJ1-6; D unresolved. The CDR3 runs 14 residues. Germline V CDR1 and CDR2: SGHTA, FQGNSA. The V and J ends lost 5 bases and 7 bases respectively, with 12 bases between them. CDR3 DNA sequence: TGTGCCAGCAGCCCCTCTTCGGGAAATTCACCCCTCCACTTT. This translates into CASSPSSGNSPLHF.

This rearrangement joins TRBV12-5 to TRBJ1-1; 9 bases agree with TRBD1. The CDR3 loop spans 17 amino acids. V gave up 6 bases and J gave up 7 bases; unmatched junction bases: 18. Germline V CDR1 and CDR2: LGHNT, FRNRAP. For the CDR3, the DNA is TGTGCTAGTGGCCATCCAGTTTTCGACAGGGGGGGTGATGAAGCTTTCTTT. Protein product: CASGHPVFDRGGDEAFF.

The genes are TRBV19 and TRBJ1-1; D is uncertain. The V gene lost 7 bases and the J gene lost 4 bases, with 13 bases spanning the gap. Germline V lookup: CDR1 LNHDA, CDR2 SQIVND (reference sequence). The CDR3 extends over 13 amino acids. CDR3 residues: CASMRELGTEAFF. The CDR3, as DNA: TGTGCCAGTATGAGGGAGTTGGGCACTGAAGCTTTCTTT.

V and J are TRBV11-3 and TRBJ2-5, with D possibly TRBD2 on 5 matching bases. Germline V gene data show CDR1 as SGHNT and CDR2 as YENEEA. V was cut by 1 base and J by 1 base, with 13 bases left in between. The CDR3 extends over 16 amino acids. CDR3 amino acids: CASSLGPGNGQETQYF. The CDR3 DNA follows: TGTGCCAGCAGCTTAGGGCCCGGGAATGGCCAAGAGACCCAGTACTTC.

Note on this clone: At one end the junction does not follow the germline gene, possibly because of a read error. This chain joins TRBV7-7 and TRBJ2-1, with 7 nucleotides matching TRBD1. This CDR3 comprises 15 residues. CDR1 and CDR2 (germline): SSHAT, FNYEAQ (reference sequence). The CDR3 DNA sequence: TGTGCTAGCAGCGAATTTAAGACAGGGTACAATGAGCAGTTCTTC. It translates to CASSEFKTGYNEQFF.

This chain connects TRBV7-9 to TRBJ2-3; TRBD2 matches at 8 bases. The length of the CDR3 is 17 residues. V trimming: 10 bases; J trimming: 2 bases; junction bases outside the gene matches: 17. Looked up from germline, CDR1 is SEHNR and CDR2 is FQNEAQ (reference sequence). For the CDR3, the DNA is TGTGCCACCTCGTCCCCGGGGGGGCCAAAGATCACAGATACGCAGTATTTT. Protein: CATSSPGGPKITDTQYF.

V usage is TRBV18 and J usage is TRBJ1-1; D perhaps matches TRBD1 (5 bases). CDR1 is KGHSH, CDR2 LQKENI, per germline. The CDR3 spans 12 residues. Trimming took off 3 bases at V and 7 bases at J, with 9 bases between the two ends. CDR3 nucleotide sequence: TGTGCCAGCTCACCGGGGCTTTTTGAAGCTTTCTTT. Protein: CASSPGLFEAFF.

The CDR3 region is CASSLSASQGNHYGYTF. CDR3 in DNA: TGTGCCAGCAGCTTATCCGCGTCACAGGGGAACCACTATGGCTACACCTTC. V usage is TRBV7-2 and J usage is TRBJ1-2; TRBD1 matches 7 bases. This CDR3 spans 17 amino acids. Germline loops: CDR1 SGHTA, CDR2 FQGNSA. Losses at the gene ends were 2 bases for V and 3 bases for J; bases not matched to a gene: 12.

The CDR3 region is CASSLSGANPYEQYV. As DNA, the CDR3 is TGTGCCAGCAGTTTATCAGGGGCCAATCCCTACGAGCAGTACGTC. This chain links TRBV27 with TRBJ2-7; D possibly corresponds to TRBD1 (5 bases). The germline V gene encodes CDR1 MNHEY and CDR2 SMNVEV (reference sequence). V lost 0 bases to trimming and J lost 2 bases, with 11 bases between them. The CDR3 consists of 15 residues.

This chain uses TRBV7-9 with TRBJ1-5; no firm D call. This CDR3 region has 13 residues. Trimming removed 0 bases at V and 4 bases at J, with 4 bases between. Germline V gene sequence: CDR1 SEHNR, CDR2 FQNEAQ (reference sequence). The CDR3 DNA follows: TGTGCCAGCAGCTTAGCCCTAAATCAGCCCCAGCATTTT. Residues: CASSLALNQPQHF. Full variable domain (rest looked up from reference TRBV7-9 and TRBJ1-5): DTGVSQNPRHKITKRGQNVTFRCDPISEHNRLYWYRQTLGQGPEFLTYFQNEAQLEKSRLLSDRFSAERPKGSFSTLEIQRTEQGDSAMYLCASSLALNQPQHFGDGTRLSIL.

The V call is TRBV30, the J call TRBJ1-4, with no clear D. The CDR3 runs 16 residues. The V end was cut by 0 bases, the J end by 0 bases, with 11 bases between. The V gene's germline CDR1 is GTSNPN and CDR2 SVGIG (reference sequence). The CDR3 DNA reads TGTGCCTGGAGTGTACTTATTCCCTCAACTAATGAAAAACTGTTTTTT. Amino acids: CAWSVLIPSTNEKLFF.

This rearrangement joins TRBV5-4 to TRBJ2-3, with TRBD2 identical over 13 bases. CDR1 SGHNT and CDR2 YYREEE come from the germline V gene (reference sequence). CDR3 size: 17 residues. The V gene end was trimmed by 4 bases and the J gene end by 5 bases; junction bases not matched to a gene: 10. CDR3 DNA sequence: TGTGCCAGCAGCCGAAGACTAGCGGGGGGTGCTGTAGATACGCAGTATTTT. Its protein is CASSRRLAGGAVDTQYF.

The chain is built from TRBV2 and TRBJ1-6; D is unresolved. The CDR3 covers 12 residues. V lost 7 bases to trimming and J lost 9 bases, with 10 bases between them. Germline V gives CDR1 SNHLY, CDR2 FYNNEI. The CDR3 region is CASTGSGSPLHF. The CDR3 nucleotides read TGTGCCAGCACCGGTTCGGGTTCACCCCTCCACTTT.

This clone has a handful of counts. The V and J genes are TRBV11-3 and TRBJ2-4; TRBD2 might be the D (6 bases). Trimming took 1 base from V and 0 from J, leaving 13 bases between them. The CDR3 contains 17 residues. CDR1 is SGHNT and CDR2 is YENEEA in the germline V gene. The CDR3 DNA is TGTGCCAGCAGCTTAGGGCGGCGGGGTTTAGCCAAAAACATTCAGTACTTC. Translated: CASSLGRRGLAKNIQYF.

This clone showed up just once. J is TRBJ2-5 and V is TRBV5-6; 7 bases match TRBD1. The CDR3 loop spans 16 amino acids. Germline values: CDR1 SGHDT, CDR2 YYEEEE. Trimming took 4 bases from V and 4 from J; bases not matched to a gene: 13. The CDR3 sequence is CASSPGLKDRPETQYF. Here the CDR3 DNA reads TGTGCCAGCAGCCCCGGACTGAAGGACAGGCCAGAGACCCAGTACTTC.

Only one count was recorded for this clone. The rearrangement joins TRBV7-2 to TRBJ1-2; unclear D gene. The germline V and J ends were trimmed by 7 bases and 7 bases, with 22 bases remaining between them. This CDR3 comprises 15 residues. Germline CDR1 is SGHTA and CDR2 is FQGNSA. The CDR3 nucleotides read TGTGCCAGCACCTCGTCCCTTACAGAGACCCGTGGCTACACCTTC. Translation gives CASTSSLTETRGYTF.

This chain links TRBV7-2 with TRBJ2-5; perhaps TRBD2 as D (6 bases). CDR3 length: 12 amino acids. Trimming took off 4 bases at V and 13 bases at J, with 16 bases between the two ends. Germline-derived CDR1 and CDR2 are SGHTA and FQGNSA. As DNA, the CDR3 is TGTGCCAGCAGCTATACTTCCGGGACTTGGTACTTC. This translates into CASSYTSGTWYF. Together with reference TRBV7-2 and TRBJ2-5, the CDR3 gives the full variable domain: GAGVSQSPSNKVTEKGKDVELRCDPISGHTALYWYRQSLGQGLEFLIYFQGNSAPDKSGLPSDRFSAERTGGSVSTLTIQRTQQEDSAVYLCASSYTSGTWYFGPGTRLLVL.

The chain is built from TRBV19 and TRBJ1-5; 9 positions match TRBD1. This CDR3 region has 15 residues. V was pared by 1 base and J by 6 bases, with 4 bases of the junction left unmatched. Germline CDR1 is LNHDA and CDR2 is SQIVND (reference sequence). The DNA of the CDR3 is TGTGCCAGTAGTATAGGGGACAGGGTTGGTCAGCCCCAGCATTTT. Its protein is CASSIGDRVGQPQHF.

The chain combines TRBV7-3 with TRBJ2-6; D not certain. Germline CDR1 reads SGHTA; CDR2 reads FQGTGA. Trimming removed 4 bases at V and 0 bases at J, with 13 bases between. The CDR3 loop spans 17 amino acids. In DNA form, the CDR3 reads TGTGCCAGCAGCTGGAAAGGAGCAAGCTCTGGGGCCAACGTCCTGACTTTC. Its translation: CASSWKGASSGANVLTF.

This clone was recorded only once. The V gene is TRBV19, the J gene TRBJ2-2, with D possibly TRBD2 on 5 matching bases. Germline CDR1 LNHDA, CDR2 SQIVND (reference sequence). V gave up 11 bases and J gave up 0 bases, with 13 bases separating them. The CDR3 runs to 14 residues. DNA of the CDR3: TGTGCCGGGAGCACAAACGCGAACACCGGGGAGCTGTTTTTT. This encodes CAGSTNANTGELFF. Using reference TRBV19 and TRBJ2-2 for the parts outside the CDR3, the full variable domain is DGGITQSPKYLFRKEGQNVTLSCEQNLNHDAMYWYRQDPGQGLRLIYYSQIVNDFQKGDIAEGYSVSREKKESFPLTVTSAQKNPTAFYLCAGSTNANTGELFFGEGSRLTVL.

The chain is built from TRBV9 and TRBJ1-1, with 10 bases lining up with TRBD1. Germline trimming cut 3 bases from V and 4 bases from J; bases unmatched to any gene: 6. This CDR3 comprises 15 residues. Germline loops: CDR1 SGDLS, CDR2 YYNGEE. In nucleotides, the CDR3 is TGTGCCAGCAGCGCTCAGACAGGGGGCCTCACTGAAGCTTTCTTT. Its protein is CASSAQTGGLTEAFF.

The gene calls are TRBV30 and TRBJ1-6; 7 bases match TRBD1. The CDR3 covers 14 residues. CDR1 and CDR2 (germline): GTSNPN, SVGIG (reference sequence). The V gene end was trimmed by 1 base and the J gene end by 9 bases; junction bases not matched to a gene: 6. DNA for the CDR3: TGTGCCTGGAGTGGAGGTCGACAGGGTTCACCCCTCCACTTT. The encoded protein is CAWSGGRQGSPLHF.